The sequence of this T cell receptor beta chain was determined in a study of shared T cell receptors in the human thymus. CDR1 is LNHDA and CDR2 is SQIVND in the germline V gene (reference sequence). The V gene end was trimmed by 2 bases and the J gene end by 8 bases; junction bases not matched to a gene: 9. The CDR3 is 16 amino acids. TCRdb's copy holds only in-frame clones and misses some; the assay was immunoSEQ multiplex PCR. The sample holds roughly 710,000 clones, around 85% seen once. The data were also submitted as part of a second study, on human thymus T cells. From that second work: Corrective heart surgery yielded the resections from which the thymus tissue came. Use of V and J genes seemed skewed within the thymic and blood repertoires.

This receptor was obtained from a girl in the first two years of life with a congenital heart defect. The chain recombines TRBV19 with TRBJ2-1; TRBD1 aligns across 10 bases. The sequenced sample was thymocytes. The CDR3: CASSIHPGTGEDEQFF. The CDR3 nucleotides read TGTGCCAGTAGTATACACCCTGGGACAGGGGAAGATGAGCAGTTCTTC. The full variable domain, rest sourced from reference TRBV19 and TRBJ2-1, is DGGITQSPKYLFRKEGQNVTLSCEQNLNHDAMYWYRQDPGQGLRLIYYSQIVNDFQKGDIAEGYSVSREKKESFPLTVTSAQKNPTAFYLCASSIHPGTGEDEQFFGPGTRLTVL.